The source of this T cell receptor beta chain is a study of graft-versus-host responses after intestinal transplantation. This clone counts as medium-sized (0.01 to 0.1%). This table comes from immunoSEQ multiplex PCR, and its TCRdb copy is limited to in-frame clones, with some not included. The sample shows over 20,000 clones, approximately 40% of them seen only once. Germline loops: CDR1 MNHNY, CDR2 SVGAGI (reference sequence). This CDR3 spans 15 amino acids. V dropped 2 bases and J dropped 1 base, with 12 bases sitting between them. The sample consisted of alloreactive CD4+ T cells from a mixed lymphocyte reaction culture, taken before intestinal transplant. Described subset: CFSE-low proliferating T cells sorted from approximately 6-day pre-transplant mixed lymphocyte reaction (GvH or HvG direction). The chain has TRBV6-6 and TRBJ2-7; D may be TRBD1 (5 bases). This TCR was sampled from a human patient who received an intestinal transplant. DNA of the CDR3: TGTGCCAGCAGTTACGGGCAGGGCGAATCCTACGAGCAGTACTTC. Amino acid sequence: CASSYGQGESYEQYF.